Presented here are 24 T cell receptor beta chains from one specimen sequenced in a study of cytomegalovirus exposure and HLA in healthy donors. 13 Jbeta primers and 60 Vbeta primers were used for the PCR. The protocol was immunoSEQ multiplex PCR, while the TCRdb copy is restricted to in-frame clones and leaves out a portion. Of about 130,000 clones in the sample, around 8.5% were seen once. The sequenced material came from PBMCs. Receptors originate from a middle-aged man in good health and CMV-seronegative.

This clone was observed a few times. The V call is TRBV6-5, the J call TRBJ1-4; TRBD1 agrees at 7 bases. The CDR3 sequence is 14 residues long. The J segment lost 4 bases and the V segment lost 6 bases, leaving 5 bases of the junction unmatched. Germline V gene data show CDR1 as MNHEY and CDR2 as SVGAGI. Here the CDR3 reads CASSIDRDNEKLFF. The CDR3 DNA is TGTGCCAGCAGCATTGACAGGGATAATGAAAAACTGTTTTTT.

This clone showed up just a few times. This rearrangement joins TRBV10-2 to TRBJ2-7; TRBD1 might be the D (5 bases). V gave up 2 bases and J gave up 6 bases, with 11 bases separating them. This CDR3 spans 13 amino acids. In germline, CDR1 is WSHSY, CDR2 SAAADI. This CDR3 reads CASSEQGPSEQYF. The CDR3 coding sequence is TGCGCCAGCAGTGAGCAGGGTCCCTCCGAGCAGTACTTC.

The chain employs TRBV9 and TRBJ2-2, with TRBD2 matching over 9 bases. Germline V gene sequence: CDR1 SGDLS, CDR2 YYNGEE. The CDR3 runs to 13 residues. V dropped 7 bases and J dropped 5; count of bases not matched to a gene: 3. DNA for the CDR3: TGTGCCAGCTCAAGCGGGGGGACCGGGGAGCTGTTTTTT. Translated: CASSSGGTGELFF.

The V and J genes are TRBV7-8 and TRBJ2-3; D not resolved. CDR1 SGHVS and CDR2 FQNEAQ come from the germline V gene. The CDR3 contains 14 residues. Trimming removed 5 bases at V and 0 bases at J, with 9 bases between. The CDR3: CASSIYTSTDTQYF. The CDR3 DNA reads TGTGCCAGCAGCATATATACTAGCACAGATACGCAGTATTTT.

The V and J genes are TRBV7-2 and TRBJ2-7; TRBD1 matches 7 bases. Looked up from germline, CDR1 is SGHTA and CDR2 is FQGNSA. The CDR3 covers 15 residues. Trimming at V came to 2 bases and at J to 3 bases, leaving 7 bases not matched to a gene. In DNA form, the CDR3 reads TGTGCCAGCAGCTTATTTTTCGCAGGGGGCTACGAGCAGTACTTC. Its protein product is CASSLFFAGGYEQYF.

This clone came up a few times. CDR3 amino acids: CASGDWKNTEAFF. The CDR3 DNA follows: TGTGCCAGCGGGGACTGGAAGAACACTGAAGCTTTCTTT. The chain carries TRBV6-1 and TRBJ1-1, with D perhaps matching TRBD1 (5 bases). This CDR3 is built from 13 residues. Trimming left V 8 bases short and J 1 base short, with 11 bases between. Germline V CDR1 and CDR2: MNHNS, SASEGT.

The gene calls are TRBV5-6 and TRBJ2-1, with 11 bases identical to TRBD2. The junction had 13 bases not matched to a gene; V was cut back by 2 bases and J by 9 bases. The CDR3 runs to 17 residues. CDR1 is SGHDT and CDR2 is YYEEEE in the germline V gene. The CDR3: CASSLLASGGPLGEQFF. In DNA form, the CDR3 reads TGTGCCAGCAGCTTATTAGCTAGCGGGGGGCCACTTGGTGAGCAGTTCTTC.

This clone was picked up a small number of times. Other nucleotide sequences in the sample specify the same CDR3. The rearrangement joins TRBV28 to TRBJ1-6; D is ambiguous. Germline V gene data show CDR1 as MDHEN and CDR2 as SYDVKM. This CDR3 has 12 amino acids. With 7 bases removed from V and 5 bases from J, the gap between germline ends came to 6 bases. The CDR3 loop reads CASNINNSPLHF. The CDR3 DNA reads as TGTGCCAGCAACATCAATAATTCACCCCTCCACTTT.

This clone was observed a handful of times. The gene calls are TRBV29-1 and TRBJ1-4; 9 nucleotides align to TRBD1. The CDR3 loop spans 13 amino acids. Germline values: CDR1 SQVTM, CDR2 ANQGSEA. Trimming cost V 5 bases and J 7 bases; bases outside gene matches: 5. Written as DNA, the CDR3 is TGCAGCGTTCTAACGGACAGGGGTGAAAAACTGTTTTTT. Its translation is CSVLTDRGEKLFF.

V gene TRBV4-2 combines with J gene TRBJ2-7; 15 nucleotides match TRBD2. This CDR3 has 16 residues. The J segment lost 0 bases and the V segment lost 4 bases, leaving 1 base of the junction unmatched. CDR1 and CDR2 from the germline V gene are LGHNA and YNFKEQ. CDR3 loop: CASSRGLAGGSYEQYF. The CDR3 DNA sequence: TGTGCCAGCAGCCGGGGACTAGCGGGGGGCTCCTACGAGCAGTACTTC.

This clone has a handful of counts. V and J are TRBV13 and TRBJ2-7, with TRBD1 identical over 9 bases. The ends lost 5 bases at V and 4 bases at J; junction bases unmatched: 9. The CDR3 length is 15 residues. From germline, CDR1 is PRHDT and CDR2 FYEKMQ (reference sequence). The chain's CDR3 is CASSGRQGVEYEQYF. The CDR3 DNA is TGTGCCAGCAGCGGACGACAGGGGGTGGAATACGAGCAGTACTTC.

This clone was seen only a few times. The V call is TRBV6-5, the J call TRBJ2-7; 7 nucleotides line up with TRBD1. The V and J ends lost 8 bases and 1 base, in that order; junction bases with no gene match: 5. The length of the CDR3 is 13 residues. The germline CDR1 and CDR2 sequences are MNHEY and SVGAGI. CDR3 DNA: TGTGCCAGCCGACAGGGTCAATCCTACGAGCAGTACTTC. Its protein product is CASRQGQSYEQYF.

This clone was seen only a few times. The CDR3 spells CASSQEGGRAWTEAFF. CDR3 sequence (DNA): TGCGCCAGCAGCCAAGAAGGTGGCAGGGCGTGGACTGAAGCTTTCTTT. V usage is TRBV4-1 and J usage is TRBJ1-1; D is possibly TRBD1 (5 bases). Germline V CDR1 and CDR2: MGHRA, YSYEKL. V was clipped by 0 bases and J by 5 bases, with 16 bases between them. The CDR3 extends over 16 amino acids.

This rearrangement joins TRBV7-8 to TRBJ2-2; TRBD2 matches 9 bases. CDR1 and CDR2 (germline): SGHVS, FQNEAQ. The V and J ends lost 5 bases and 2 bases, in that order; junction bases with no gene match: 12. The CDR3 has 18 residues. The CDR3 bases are TGTGCCAGCAGCGAAAACCCTAGCGGGGCAGAAAACACCGGGGAGCTGTTTTTT. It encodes CASSENPSGAENTGELFF.

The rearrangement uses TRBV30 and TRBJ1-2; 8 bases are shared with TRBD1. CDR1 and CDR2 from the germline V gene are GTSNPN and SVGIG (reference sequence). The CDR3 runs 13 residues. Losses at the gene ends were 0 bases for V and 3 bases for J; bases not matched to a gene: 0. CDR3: CAWSVQGDYGYTF. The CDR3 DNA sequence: TGTGCCTGGAGTGTACAGGGGGACTATGGCTACACCTTC. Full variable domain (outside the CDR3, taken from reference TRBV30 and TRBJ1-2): SQTIHQWPATLVQPVGSPLSLECTVEGTSNPNLYWYRQAAGRGLQLLFYSVGIGQISSEVPQNLSASRPQDRQFILSSKKLLLSDSGFYLCAWSVQGDYGYTFGSGTRLTVV.

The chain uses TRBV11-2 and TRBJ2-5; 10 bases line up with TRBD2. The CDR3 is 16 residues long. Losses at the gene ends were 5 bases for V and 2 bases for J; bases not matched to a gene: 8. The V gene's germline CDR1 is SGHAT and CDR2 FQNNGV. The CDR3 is CASSGRTSGDQETQYF. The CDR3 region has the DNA TGTGCCAGCAGCGGGCGGACTAGCGGCGATCAAGAGACCCAGTACTTC.

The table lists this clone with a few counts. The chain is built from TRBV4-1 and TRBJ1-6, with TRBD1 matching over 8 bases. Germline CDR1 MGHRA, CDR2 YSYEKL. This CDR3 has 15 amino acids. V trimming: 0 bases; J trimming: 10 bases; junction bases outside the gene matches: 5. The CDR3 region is CASSQEKDRESPLHF. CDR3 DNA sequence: TGCGCCAGCAGCCAAGAAAAGGACAGGGAATCACCCCTCCACTTT.

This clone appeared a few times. The CDR3 sequence is CASSIGQIMNTEAFF. CDR3 DNA: TGTGCCAGTAGTATTGGACAGATCATGAACACTGAAGCTTTCTTT. V is TRBV19 and J is TRBJ1-1, with a tentative D call TRBD1 (6 bases). V lost 3 bases and J lost 0, with 11 bases in between. From germline, CDR1 is LNHDA and CDR2 SQIVND (reference sequence). CDR3 size: 15 residues.

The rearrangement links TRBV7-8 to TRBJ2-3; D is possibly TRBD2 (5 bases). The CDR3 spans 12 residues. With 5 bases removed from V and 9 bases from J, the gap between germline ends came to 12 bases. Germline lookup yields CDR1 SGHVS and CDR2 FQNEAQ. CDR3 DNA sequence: TGTGCCAGCAGCCCCGCAGAGCGGACGCAGTATTTT. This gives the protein CASSPAERTQYF.

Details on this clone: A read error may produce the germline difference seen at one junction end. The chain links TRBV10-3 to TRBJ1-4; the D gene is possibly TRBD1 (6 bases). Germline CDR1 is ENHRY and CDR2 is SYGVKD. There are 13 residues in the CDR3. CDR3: CAINEGGNEKLFF. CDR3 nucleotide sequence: TGTGCCATCAATGAGGGGGGGAATGAAAAACTGTTTTTT.

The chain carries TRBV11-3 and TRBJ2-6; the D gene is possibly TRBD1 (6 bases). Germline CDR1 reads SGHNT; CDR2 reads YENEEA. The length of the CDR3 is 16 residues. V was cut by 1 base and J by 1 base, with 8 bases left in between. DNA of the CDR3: TGTGCCAGCAGCTTAGGGGGGCGATCTGGGGCCAACGTCCTGACTTTC. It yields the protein CASSLGGRSGANVLTF.

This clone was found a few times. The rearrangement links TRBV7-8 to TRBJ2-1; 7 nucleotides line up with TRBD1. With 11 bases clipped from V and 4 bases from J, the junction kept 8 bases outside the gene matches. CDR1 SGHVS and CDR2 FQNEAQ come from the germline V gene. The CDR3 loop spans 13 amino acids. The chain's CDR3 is CAVRDSEYNEQFF. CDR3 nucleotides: TGTGCCGTCCGGGACAGCGAGTACAATGAGCAGTTCTTC.

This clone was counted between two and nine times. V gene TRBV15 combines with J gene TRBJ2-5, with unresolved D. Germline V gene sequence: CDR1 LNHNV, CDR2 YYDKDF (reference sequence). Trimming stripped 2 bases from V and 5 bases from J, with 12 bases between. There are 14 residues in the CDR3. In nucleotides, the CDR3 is TGTGCCACCAGCAGATTGGCCAGTTACGAGACCCAGTACTTC. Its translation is CATSRLASYETQYF. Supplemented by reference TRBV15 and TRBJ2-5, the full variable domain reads DAMVIQNPRYQVTQFGKPVTLSCSQTLNHNVMYWYQQKSSQAPKLLFHYYDKDFNNEADTPDNFQSRRPNTSFCFLDIRSPGLGDTAMYLCATSRLASYETQYFGPGTRLLVL.

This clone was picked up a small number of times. The CDR3 bases are TGTGCCAGCAGCTTAACAACCGGGACAGGGGTTGAGCAGTTCTTC. This codes for CASSLTTGTGVEQFF. J is TRBJ2-1 and V is TRBV7-9; 10 bases line up with TRBD1. The CDR3 is 15 amino acids. Trimming cost V 2 bases and J 9 bases; bases outside gene matches: 7. The germline V gene has CDR1 SEHNR and CDR2 FQNEAQ (reference sequence).